The 9 T cell receptor beta chains below all came from one sample that was sequenced in a study of T cell changes during pregnancy in multiple sclerosis. Measured with immunoSEQ multiplex PCR; TCRdb has only the in-frame clones, and not every one. Altogether 55,000 or so clones are present, around 89% being singletons, with the ten largest covering just under 0.6%. Sequenced material: CD4+ T cells from peripheral blood mononuclear cells, taken in the first trimester of pregnancy. These receptors were taken from a female donor with multiple sclerosis, enrolled in a pregnancy study.

V usage is TRBV27 and J usage is TRBJ2-3, with a possible D match to TRBD1 (5 bases). This CDR3 has 13 amino acids. The germline gives CDR1 MNHEY, CDR2 SMNVEV (reference sequence). V dropped 6 bases and J dropped 1 base, with 8 bases sitting between them. CDR3 sequence reads: CASRLTGTDTQYF. DNA for the CDR3: TGTGCCAGCAGGCTGACAGGCACAGATACGCAGTATTTT.

The chain combines TRBV28 with TRBJ2-2, with TRBD2 identical over 12 bases. The CDR3 has 20 residues. Germline values: CDR1 MDHEN, CDR2 SYDVKM. J was trimmed by 4 bases and V by 7 bases; bases with no gene match: 19. The CDR3 bases are TGTGCCAGCACCAATCCGGGCAGGACTAGCGGGAAAGTGTTCACCGGGGAGCTGTTTTTT. Translation: CASTNPGRTSGKVFTGELFF.

This clone is a singleton in its sample. In DNA, the CDR3 is TGCGCCAGCAAGACTACTACTGGGGCCAACGTCCTGACTTTC. Its protein product is CASKTTTGANVLTF. This chain links TRBV5-1 with TRBJ2-6; tentative D call: TRBD2 (5 bases). CDR3 length: 14 amino acids. The ends were cut back, 6 bases at V and 2 bases at J, with 9 bases in the middle. Per the germline V gene, CDR1 is SGHRS and CDR2 is YFSETQ.

The chain has TRBV5-4 and TRBJ2-3; 12 nucleotides agree with TRBD2. CDR3 length: 16 residues. CDR1 SGHNT and CDR2 YYREEE come from the germline V gene (reference sequence). The V gene end was trimmed by 4 bases and the J gene end by 5 bases; junction bases not matched to a gene: 8. DNA of the CDR3: TGTGCCAGCAGCCGTAGACTAGCGGGGGAGGGAGATACGCAGTATTTT. Translation: CASSRRLAGEGDTQYF. Full variable domain (outside the CDR3, taken from reference TRBV5-4 and TRBJ2-3): ETGVTQSPTHLIKTRGQQVTLRCSSQSGHNTVSWYQQALGQGPQFIFQYYREEENGRGNFPPRFSGLQFPNYSSELNVNALELDDSALYLCASSRRLAGEGDTQYFGPGTRLTVL.

This chain connects TRBV5-6 to TRBJ2-4, with a weak D call TRBD1 (6 bases). V shed 5 bases and J shed 8 bases, with 8 bases lying between them. The CDR3 consists of 11 residues. CDR1 SGHDT and CDR2 YYEEEE come from the germline V gene. The CDR3 region has the DNA TGTGCCAGCAGTTACAGGGACATTCAGTACTTC. Translation gives CASSYRDIQYF.

The V and J genes are TRBV28 and TRBJ1-6; D gene unclear. V dropped 3 bases and J dropped 4 bases, with 7 bases sitting between them. The CDR3 consists of 14 residues. CDR1 MDHEN and CDR2 SYDVKM come from the germline V gene. The CDR3 loop reads CASSLTYYNSPLHF. CDR3 nucleotides: TGTGCCAGCAGTTTGACATATTATAATTCACCCCTCCACTTT.

The J gene is TRBJ1-5, the V gene TRBV7-3, with TRBD1 as a possible D gene (5 bases). Trimming took 4 bases from V and 0 from J, leaving 7 bases between them. There are 14 residues in the CDR3. Germline CDR1 is SGHTA and CDR2 is FQGTGA. The CDR3 nucleotides read TGTGCCAGCAGCTGGGGGGTTAGCAATCAGCCCCAGCATTTT. Protein product: CASSWGVSNQPQHF. Supplemented by reference TRBV7-3 and TRBJ1-5, the full variable domain reads GAGVSQTPSNKVTEKGKYVELRCDPISGHTALYWYRQSLGQGPEFLIYFQGTGAADDSGLPNDRFFAVRPEGSVSTLKIQRTERGDSAVYLCASSWGVSNQPQHFGDGTRLSIL.

This sequence joins TRBV27 and TRBJ1-6; D is possibly TRBD1 (6 bases). The germline V gene has CDR1 MNHEY and CDR2 SMNVEV (reference sequence). The CDR3 covers 15 residues. Deletions cut 3 bases from V and 5 bases from J, with 11 bases between. CDR3 sequence (DNA): TGTGCCAGCAGTTTGCACAGGGAAAATAATTCACCCCTCCACTTT. Protein sequence: CASSLHRENNSPLHF.

The chain is built from TRBV6-5 and TRBJ2-3, with 7 nucleotides matching TRBD2. Germline V gene data show CDR1 as MNHEY and CDR2 as SVGAGI. J gave up 2 bases and V 2 bases, and 4 bases lay outside the gene matches. The CDR3 totals 15 residues. CDR3 sequence: CASSYASGTTDTQYF. The CDR3 DNA sequence: TGTGCCAGCAGTTACGCTAGCGGTACCACAGATACGCAGTATTTT.